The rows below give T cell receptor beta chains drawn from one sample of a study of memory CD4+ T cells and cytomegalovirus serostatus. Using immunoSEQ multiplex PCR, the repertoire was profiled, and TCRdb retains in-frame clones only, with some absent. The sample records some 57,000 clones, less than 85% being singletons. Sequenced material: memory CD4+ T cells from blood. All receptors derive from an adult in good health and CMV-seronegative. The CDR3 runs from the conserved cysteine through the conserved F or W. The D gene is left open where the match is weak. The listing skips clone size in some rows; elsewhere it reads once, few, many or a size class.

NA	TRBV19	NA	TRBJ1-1	CASRWNTEAFF	TGTGCCAGTCGTTGGAACACTGAAGCTTTCTTT
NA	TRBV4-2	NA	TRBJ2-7	CASSQEWQGFHEQYF	TGTGCCAGCAGCCAAGAATGGCAGGGTTTCCACGAGCAGTACTTC
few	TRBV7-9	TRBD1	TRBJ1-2	CASSPGQNYGYTF	TGTGCCAGCAGCCCGGGACAGAACTATGGCTACACCTTC
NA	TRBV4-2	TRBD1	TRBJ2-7	CASSQEGQDSYEQYF	TGTGCCAGCAGCCAAGAGGGACAGGACTCCTACGAGCAGTACTTC
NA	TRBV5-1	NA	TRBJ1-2	CASSLEQNYGYTF	TGCGCCAGCAGCTTGGAACAGAACTATGGCTACACCTTC
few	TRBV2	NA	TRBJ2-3	CASSEGAGGTDTQYF	TGTGCCAGCAGTGAAGGGGCAGGGGGCACAGATACGCAGTATTTT
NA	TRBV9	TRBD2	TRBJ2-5	CASSVGSGRAQETQYF	TGTGCCAGCAGCGTAGGGAGCGGGAGGGCCCAAGAGACCCAGTACTTC
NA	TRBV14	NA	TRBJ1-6	CASSQAVGLGSPLHF	TGTGCCAGCAGCCAAGCGGTGGGGTTAGGCTCACCCCTCCACTTT
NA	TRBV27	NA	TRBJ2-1	CASIKEGADHEQFF	TGTGCCAGCATCAAGGAGGGGGCGGACCATGAGCAGTTCTTC
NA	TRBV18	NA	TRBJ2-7	CASSPPVQANEQYF	TGTGCCAGCTCACCACCGGTGCAGGCAAACGAGCAGTACTTC
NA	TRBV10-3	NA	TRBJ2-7	CAISRDQSSYEQYF	TGTGCCATCAGCCGGGACCAGAGCTCCTACGAGCAGTACTTC
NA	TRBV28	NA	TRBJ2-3	CASSLDVTDTQYF	TGTGCCAGCAGTTTAGATGTCACAGATACGCAGTATTTT
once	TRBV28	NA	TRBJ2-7	CASSSRYEQYF	TGTGCCAGCAGCTCGCGCTACGAGCAGTACTTC
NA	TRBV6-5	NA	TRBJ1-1	CASSYHRVNTEAFF	TGTGCCAGCAGTTATCACAGGGTGAACACTGAAGCTTTCTTT
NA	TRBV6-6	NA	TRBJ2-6	CASSTPSHSGANVLTF	TGTGCCAGCAGTACCCCCTCCCACTCTGGGGCCAACGTCCTGACTTTC
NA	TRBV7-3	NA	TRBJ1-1	CASSLQGGTEAFF	TGTGCCAGCAGCCTTCAGGGTGGCACTGAAGCTTTCTTT
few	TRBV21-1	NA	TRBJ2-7	CASSKEGRGSYEQYF	TGTGCCAGCAGCAAAGAGGGCAGGGGGAGCTACGAGCAGTACTTC
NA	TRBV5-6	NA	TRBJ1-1	CASSLGGVGTEAFF	TGTGCCAGCAGCTTGGGAGGGGTAGGCACTGAAGCTTTCTTT
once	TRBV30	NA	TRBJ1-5	CAWSLSGNQPQHF	TGTGCCTGGTCGCTATCGGGCAATCAGCCCCAGCATTTT
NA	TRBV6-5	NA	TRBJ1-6	CASKDGYSPLHF	TGTGCCAGCAAGGACGGATATTCACCCCTCCACTTT
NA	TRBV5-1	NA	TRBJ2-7	CASSLQSMTYEQYF	TGCGCCAGCAGCTTGCAGTCCATGACCTACGAGCAGTACTTC
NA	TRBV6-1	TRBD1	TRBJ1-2	CASSGTGRRGYTF	TGTGCCAGCAGTGGGACAGGGAGAAGAGGCTACACCTTC
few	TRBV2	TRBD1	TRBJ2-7	CASSWDSGRGYF	TGTGCCAGCTCTTGGGACAGCGGACGAGGGTACTTC
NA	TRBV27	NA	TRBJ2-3	CASSPPSTDTQYF	TGTGCCAGCAGCCCCCCGTCCACAGATACGCAGTATTTT
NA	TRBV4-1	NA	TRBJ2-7	CASSHNRDYEQYF	TGCGCCAGCAGCCATAACAGGGACTACGAGCAGTACTTC
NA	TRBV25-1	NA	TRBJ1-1	CASSNPGTEAFF	TGTGCCAGCAGTAACCCAGGAACTGAAGCTTTCTTT
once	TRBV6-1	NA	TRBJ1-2	CASSEAVGGGAYGYTF	TGTGCCAGCAGTGAAGCGGTCGGGGGTGGGGCCTATGGCTACACCTTC
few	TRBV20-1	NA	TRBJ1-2	CSATGVGGYTF	TGCAGTGCTACGGGGGTGGGAGGCTACACCTTC
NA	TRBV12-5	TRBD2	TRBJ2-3	CASGLEALAGGPYTQYF	TGTGCTAGTGGTTTGGAAGCTCTAGCGGGGGGGCCATATACGCAGTATTTT
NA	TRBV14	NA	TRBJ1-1	CASSQALNTEAFF	TGTGCCAGCAGCCAAGCCCTAAACACTGAAGCTTTCTTT
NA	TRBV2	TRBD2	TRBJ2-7	CASSGTSSGEQYF	TGTGCCAGCAGTGGGACTAGCTCGGGCGAGCAGTACTTC
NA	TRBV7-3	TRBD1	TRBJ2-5	CASSPGQGAGTQYF	TGTGCCAGCAGCCCGGGACAGGGGGCAGGGACCCAGTACTTC
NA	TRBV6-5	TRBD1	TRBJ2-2	CASSYRQGDTGELFF	TGTGCCAGCAGTTACCGACAGGGGGATACCGGGGAGCTGTTTTTT
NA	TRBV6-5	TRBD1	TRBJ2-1	CASSSTGGGSYNEQFF	TGTGCCAGCAGTTCGACAGGGGGAGGTTCCTACAATGAGCAGTTCTTC
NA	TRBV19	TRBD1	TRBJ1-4	CASSIGTGVSNEKLFF	TGTGCCAGTAGTATTGGGACAGGGGTTAGTAATGAAAAACTGTTTTTT
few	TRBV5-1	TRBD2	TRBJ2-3	CASSSTSFTDTQYF	TGCGCCAGCAGCTCGACTAGCTTCACAGATACGCAGTATTTT
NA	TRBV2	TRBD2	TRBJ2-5	CASAGGLGGQETQYF	TGTGCCAGCGCGGGGGGCCTGGGGGGGCAAGAGACCCAGTACTTC
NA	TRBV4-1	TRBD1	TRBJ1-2	CASSHVGQGAGGYTF	TGCGCCAGCAGCCACGTTGGACAGGGGGCAGGGGGCTACACCTTC
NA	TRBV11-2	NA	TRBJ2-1	CASSPMGWNEQFF	TGTGCCAGCAGCCCTATGGGCTGGAATGAGCAGTTCTTC
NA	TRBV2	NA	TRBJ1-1	CASSEARRDTEAFF	TGTGCCAGCAGTGAAGCGCGCAGGGACACTGAAGCTTTCTTT
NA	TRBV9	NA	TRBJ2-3	CASSVSASGTDTQYF	TGTGCCAGCAGCGTCTCTGCTAGCGGCACAGATACGCAGTATTTT
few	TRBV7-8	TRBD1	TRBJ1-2	CASSLGGTDYGYTF	TGTGCCAGCAGCTTAGGAGGGACAGACTATGGCTACACCTTC
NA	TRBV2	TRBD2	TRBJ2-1	CASNLGASGPPYNEQFF	TGTGCCAGCAACCTAGGGGCTAGCGGCCCTCCTTACAATGAGCAGTTCTTC
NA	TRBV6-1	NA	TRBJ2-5	CASSELTGTQETQYF	TGTGCCAGCAGTGAACTAACAGGGACCCAAGAGACCCAGTACTTC
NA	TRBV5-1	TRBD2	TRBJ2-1	CASSLNLLAGGYEQFF	TGCGCCAGCAGCTTGAACTTGCTAGCGGGAGGGTACGAGCAGTTCTTC
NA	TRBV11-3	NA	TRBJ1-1	CASSLTVNTEAFF	TGTGCCAGCAGCTTGACCGTGAACACTGAAGCTTTCTTT
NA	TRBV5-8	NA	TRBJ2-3	CASSLRMADTQYF	TGTGCCAGCAGCTTAAGGATGGCAGATACGCAGTATTTT
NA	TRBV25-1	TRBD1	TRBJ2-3	CASSSTGGTDTQYF	TGTGCCAGCAGTTCCACAGGGGGGACAGATACGCAGTATTTT
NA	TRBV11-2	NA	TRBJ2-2	CASSLDRASGELFF	TGTGCCAGCAGCTTAGACAGGGCTTCTGGGGAGCTGTTTTTT
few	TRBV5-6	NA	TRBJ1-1	CASSLAEAFF	TGTGCCAGCAGCTTGGCTGAAGCTTTCTTT
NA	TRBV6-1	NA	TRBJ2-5	CASSGPLELETQYF	TGTGCCAGCAGTGGCCCCCTCGAGTTGGAGACCCAGTACTTC